This T cell receptor beta chain stems from a study of blood T cell repertoires in COVID-19. About the study: Sources were T cells, B-cell-depleted T cells, or PBMCs; the material itself was cDNA or gDNA.

Method: immunoSEQ multiplex PCR; TCRdb's copy keeps in-frame clones and lacks some. The sample yields some 100,000 clones, approximately 88% seen once. The germline V and J ends were trimmed by 11 bases and 2 bases, with 9 bases remaining between them. This CDR3 region has 11 residues. Germline assignment: CDR1 MGHDK and CDR2 SYGVNS. This rearrangement joins TRBV25-1 to TRBJ1-2; weak D call: TRBD1 (5 bases). The sequenced material came from peripheral blood. This clonotype originated in a woman aged 60 to 75 with acute or convalescent COVID-19. The CDR3 nucleotides read TGTGCCGCCCAGGGAAACTATGGCTACACCTTC. Translating gives CAAQGNYGYTF.